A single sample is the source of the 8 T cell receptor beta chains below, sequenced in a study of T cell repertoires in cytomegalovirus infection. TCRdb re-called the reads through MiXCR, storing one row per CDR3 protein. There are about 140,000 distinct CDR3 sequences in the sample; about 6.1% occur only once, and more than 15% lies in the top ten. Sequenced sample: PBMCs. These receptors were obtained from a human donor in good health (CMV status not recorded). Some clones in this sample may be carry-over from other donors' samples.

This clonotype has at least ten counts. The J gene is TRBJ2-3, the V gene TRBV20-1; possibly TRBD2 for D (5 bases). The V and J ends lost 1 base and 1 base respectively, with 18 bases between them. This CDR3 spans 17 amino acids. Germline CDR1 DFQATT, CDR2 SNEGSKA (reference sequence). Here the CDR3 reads CSARGGRLGARTDTQYF. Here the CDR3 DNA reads TGCAGTGCTAGAGGAGGGCGGCTTGGAGCCCGCACAGATACGCAGTATTTT.

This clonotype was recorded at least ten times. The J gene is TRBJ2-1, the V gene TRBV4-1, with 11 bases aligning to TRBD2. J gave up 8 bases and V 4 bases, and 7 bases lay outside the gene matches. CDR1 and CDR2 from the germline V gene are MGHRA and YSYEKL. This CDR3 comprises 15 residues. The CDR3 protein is CASSPASGGWDEQFF. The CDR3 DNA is TGCGCCAGCAGCCCAGCTAGCGGGGGGTGGGATGAGCAGTTCTTC.

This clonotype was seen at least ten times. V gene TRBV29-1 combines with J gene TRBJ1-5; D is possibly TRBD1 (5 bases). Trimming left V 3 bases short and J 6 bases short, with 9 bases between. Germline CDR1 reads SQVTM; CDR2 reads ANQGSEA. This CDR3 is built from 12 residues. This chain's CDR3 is CSVEQGGQPQHF. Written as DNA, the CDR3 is TGCAGCGTTGAGCAGGGCGGTCAGCCCCAGCATTTT.

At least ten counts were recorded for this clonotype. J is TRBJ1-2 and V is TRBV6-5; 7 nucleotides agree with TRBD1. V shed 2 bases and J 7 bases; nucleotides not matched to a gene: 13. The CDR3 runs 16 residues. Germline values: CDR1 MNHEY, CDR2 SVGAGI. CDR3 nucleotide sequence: TGTGCCAGCAGTTACAATTCCATGACAGGGTTGGGTGGCTACACCTTC. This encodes CASSYNSMTGLGGYTF.

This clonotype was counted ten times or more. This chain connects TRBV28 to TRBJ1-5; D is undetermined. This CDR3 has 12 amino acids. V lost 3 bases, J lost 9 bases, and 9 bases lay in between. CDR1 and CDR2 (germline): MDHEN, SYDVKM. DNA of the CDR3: TGTGCCAGCAGTTTGTCGACGCCGCCCCAGCATTTT. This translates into CASSLSTPPQHF.

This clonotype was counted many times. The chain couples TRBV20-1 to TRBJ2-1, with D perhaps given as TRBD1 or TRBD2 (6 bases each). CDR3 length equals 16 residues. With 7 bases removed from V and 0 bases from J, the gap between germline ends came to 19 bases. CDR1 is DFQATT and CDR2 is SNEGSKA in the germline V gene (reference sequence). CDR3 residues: CSGQGRGRDSYNEQFF. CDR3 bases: TGCAGTGGCCAGGGGCGGGGTCGCGACTCCTACAATGAGCAGTTCTTC.

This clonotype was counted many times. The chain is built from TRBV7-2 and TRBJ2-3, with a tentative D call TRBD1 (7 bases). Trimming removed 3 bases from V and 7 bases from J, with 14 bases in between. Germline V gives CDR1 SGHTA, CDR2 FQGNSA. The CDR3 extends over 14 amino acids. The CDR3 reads CASSLTGRLHTQYF. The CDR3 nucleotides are TGTGCCAGCAGCTTGACAGGGAGGCTACATACGCAGTATTTT.

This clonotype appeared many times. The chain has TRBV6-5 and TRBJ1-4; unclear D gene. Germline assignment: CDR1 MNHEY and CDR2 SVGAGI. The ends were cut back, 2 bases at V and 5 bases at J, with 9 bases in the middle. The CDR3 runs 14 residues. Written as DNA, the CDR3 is TGTGCCAGCAGTTACAAGGGAGGGAATGAAAAACTGTTTTTT. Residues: CASSYKGGNEKLFF.